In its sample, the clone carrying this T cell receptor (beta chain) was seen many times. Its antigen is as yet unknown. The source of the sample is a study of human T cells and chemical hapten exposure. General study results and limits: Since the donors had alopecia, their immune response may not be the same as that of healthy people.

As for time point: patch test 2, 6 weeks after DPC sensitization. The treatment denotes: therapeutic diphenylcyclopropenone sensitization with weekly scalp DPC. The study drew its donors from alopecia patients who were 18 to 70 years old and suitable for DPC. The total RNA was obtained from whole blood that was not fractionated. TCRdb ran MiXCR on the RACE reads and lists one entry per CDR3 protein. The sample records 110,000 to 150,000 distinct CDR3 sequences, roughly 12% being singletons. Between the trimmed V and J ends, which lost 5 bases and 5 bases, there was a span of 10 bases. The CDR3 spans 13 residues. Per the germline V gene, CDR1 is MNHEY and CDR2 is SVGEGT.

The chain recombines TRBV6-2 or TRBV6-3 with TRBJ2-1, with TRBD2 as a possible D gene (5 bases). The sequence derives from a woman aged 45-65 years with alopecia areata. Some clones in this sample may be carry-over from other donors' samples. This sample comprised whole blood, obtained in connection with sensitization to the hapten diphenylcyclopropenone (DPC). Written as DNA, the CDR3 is TGTGCCAGCAGTACCGGACTTCACAATGAGCAGTTCTTC. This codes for CASSTGLHNEQFF.